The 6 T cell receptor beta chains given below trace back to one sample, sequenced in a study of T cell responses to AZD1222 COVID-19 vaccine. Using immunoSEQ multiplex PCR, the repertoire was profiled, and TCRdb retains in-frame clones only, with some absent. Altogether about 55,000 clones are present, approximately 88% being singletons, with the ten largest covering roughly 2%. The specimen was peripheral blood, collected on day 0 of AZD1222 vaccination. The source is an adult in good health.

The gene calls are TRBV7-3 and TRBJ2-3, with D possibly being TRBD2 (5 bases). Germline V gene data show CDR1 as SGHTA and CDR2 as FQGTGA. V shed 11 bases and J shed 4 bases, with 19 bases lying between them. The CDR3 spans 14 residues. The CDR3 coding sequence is TGTGCCTCATCTAGTGGCCGAGGGCCAGATACGCAGTATTTT. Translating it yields CASSSGRGPDTQYF.

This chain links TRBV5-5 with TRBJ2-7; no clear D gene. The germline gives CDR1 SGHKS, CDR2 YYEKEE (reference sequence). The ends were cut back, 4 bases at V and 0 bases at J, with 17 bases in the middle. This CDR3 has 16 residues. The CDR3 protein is CASSPSHIRSSYEQYF. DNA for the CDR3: TGTGCCAGCAGCCCATCCCATATCCGAAGCTCCTACGAGCAGTACTTC. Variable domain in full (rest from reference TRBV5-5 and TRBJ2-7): DAGVTQSPTHLIKTRGQQVTLRCSPISGHKSVSWYQQVLGQGPQFIFQYYEKEERGRGNFPDRFSARQFPNYSSELNVNALLLGDSALYLCASSPSHIRSSYEQYFGPGTRLTVT.

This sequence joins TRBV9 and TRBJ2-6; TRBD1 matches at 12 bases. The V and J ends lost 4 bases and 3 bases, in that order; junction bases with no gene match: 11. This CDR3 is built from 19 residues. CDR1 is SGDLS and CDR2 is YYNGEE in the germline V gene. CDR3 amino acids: CASSPQPGDRGLGANVLTF. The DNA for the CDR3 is TGTGCCAGCAGCCCCCAGCCGGGGGACAGGGGGCTTGGGGCCAACGTCCTGACTTTC.

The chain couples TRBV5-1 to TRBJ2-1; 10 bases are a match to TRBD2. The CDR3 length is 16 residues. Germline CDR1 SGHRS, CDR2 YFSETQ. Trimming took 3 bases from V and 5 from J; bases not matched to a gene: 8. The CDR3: CASSSLSGRGNNEQFF. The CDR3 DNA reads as TGCGCCAGCAGCTCTCTAAGCGGGAGGGGAAACAATGAGCAGTTCTTC.

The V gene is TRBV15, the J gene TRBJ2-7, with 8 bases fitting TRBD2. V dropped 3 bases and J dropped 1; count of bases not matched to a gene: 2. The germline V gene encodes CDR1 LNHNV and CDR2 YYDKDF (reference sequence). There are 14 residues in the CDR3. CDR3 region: CATSSSGKSYEQYF. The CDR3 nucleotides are TGTGCCACCAGCAGTAGCGGGAAATCCTACGAGCAGTACTTC. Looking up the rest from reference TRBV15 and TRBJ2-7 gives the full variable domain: DAMVIQNPRYQVTQFGKPVTLSCSQTLNHNVMYWYQQKSSQAPKLLFHYYDKDFNNEADTPDNFQSRRPNTSFCFLDIRSPGLGDTAMYLCATSSSGKSYEQYFGPGTRLTVT.

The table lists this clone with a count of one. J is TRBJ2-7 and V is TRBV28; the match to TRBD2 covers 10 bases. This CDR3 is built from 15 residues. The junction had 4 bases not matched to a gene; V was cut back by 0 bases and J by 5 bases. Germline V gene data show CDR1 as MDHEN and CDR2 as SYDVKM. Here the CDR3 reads CASSLWGLALHEQYF. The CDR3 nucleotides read TGTGCCAGCAGTTTATGGGGACTAGCGCTCCACGAGCAGTACTTC. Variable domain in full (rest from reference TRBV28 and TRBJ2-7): DVKVTQSSRYLVKRTGEKVFLECVQDMDHENMFWYRQDPGLGLRLIYFSYDVKMKEKGDIPEGYSVSREKKERFSLILESASTNQTSMYLCASSLWGLALHEQYFGPGTRLTVT.